The 25 T cell receptor beta chains below were found in one sample sequenced in a study of PD-L1 blockade in urothelial cancer. As for time point: pretreatment peripheral blood. Method: immunoSEQ multiplex PCR; TCRdb's copy keeps in-frame clones and lacks some. The data show tens of thousands of clones, with about 83% seen just once and roughly 14% held by the top ten. The source was PBMCs, collected around atezolizumab (anti-PD-L1) treatment. These receptors were obtained from a woman aged 60 to 75 with urothelial cancer.

The gene calls are TRBV27 and TRBJ2-1; possible D gene TRBD2, 6 bases. CDR3 length: 17 residues. The V gene lost 3 bases and the J gene lost 4 bases, with 19 bases spanning the gap. The V gene's germline CDR1 is MNHEY and CDR2 SMNVEV (reference sequence). The chain's CDR3 is CASSLGFSGRPYNEQFF. The CDR3 DNA is TGTGCCAGCAGTTTGGGGTTTAGTGGGAGGCCTTACAATGAGCAGTTCTTC.

V gene TRBV29-1 combines with J gene TRBJ1-2; 7 nucleotides match TRBD1. The CDR3 covers 14 residues. Trimming cost V 7 bases and J 3 bases; bases outside gene matches: 11. Per the germline V gene, CDR1 is SQVTM and CDR2 is ANQGSEA. The CDR3 sequence: CSAWTGGKDYGYTF. CDR3 in DNA: TGCAGCGCATGGACAGGCGGAAAGGACTATGGCTACACCTTC. The full variable domain, rest sourced from reference TRBV29-1 and TRBJ1-2, is SAVISQKPSRDICQRGTSLTIQCQVDSQVTMMFWYRQQPGQSLTLIATANQGSEATYESGFVIDKFPISRPNLTFSTLTVSNMSPEDSSIYLCSAWTGGKDYGYTFGSGTRLTVV.

This chain joins TRBV27 and TRBJ2-7, with TRBD1 identical over 8 bases. The J segment lost 5 bases and the V segment lost 9 bases, leaving 15 bases of the junction unmatched. Looked up from germline, CDR1 is MNHEY and CDR2 is SMNVEV (reference sequence). This CDR3 is 15 amino acids long. CDR3 sequence reads: CASAQSRGRVHEQYF. The CDR3 region has the DNA TGTGCCAGTGCCCAGTCCAGGGGGCGCGTCCACGAGCAGTACTTC.

The genes are TRBV19 and TRBJ2-5; D perhaps matches TRBD2 (6 bases). Germline V gene lookup returns CDR1 LNHDA and CDR2 SQIVND (reference sequence). The CDR3 extends over 13 amino acids. V was shortened by 6 bases and J by 5 bases, with 13 bases between the two germline ends. The CDR3 nucleotides are TGTGCCAGTAGAACGTCGGGAGTCGAGACCCAGTACTTC. It is translated as CASRTSGVETQYF.

The J gene is TRBJ1-3, the V gene TRBV2, with D possibly matching TRBD1 (6 bases). With 5 bases removed from V and 2 bases from J, the gap between germline ends came to 19 bases. This CDR3 comprises 17 residues. Per the germline V gene, CDR1 is SNHLY and CDR2 is FYNNEI. CDR3 sequence (DNA): TGTGCCAGCAGTACAAACCCTGGGGGCAGGGCTGGAAACACCATATATTTT. Encoded protein: CASSTNPGGRAGNTIYF.

This clone showed up many times. The chain employs TRBV28 and TRBJ2-4; weak D call: TRBD1 (5 bases). The V end lost 6 bases, the J end lost 8 bases, and 11 bases lay between the germline ends. Germline V lookup: CDR1 MDHEN, CDR2 SYDVKM. The CDR3 consists of 12 residues. Here the CDR3 reads CASSQDSYIQYF. The CDR3 DNA is TGTGCCAGCAGCCAAGACAGTTACATTCAGTACTTC.

The rearrangement joins TRBV5-5 to TRBJ2-7; 8 positions match TRBD2. Germline-derived CDR1 and CDR2 are SGHKS and YYEKEE (reference sequence). V lost 9 bases, J lost 5 bases, and 10 bases stayed unmatched. The CDR3 extends over 13 amino acids. In DNA form, the CDR3 reads TGTGCCACCCCGGTCCCGGGGGGGGACGAGCAGTACTTC. Protein: CATPVPGGDEQYF.

The CDR3 loop is CASSLAHTPPRPQHF. CDR3 DNA sequence: TGTGCCAGCAGCTTAGCCCACACACCACCTCGACCCCAGCATTTT. The chain has TRBV7-2 and TRBJ1-5, with unresolved D. The CDR3 spans 15 residues. The V gene's germline CDR1 is SGHTA and CDR2 FQGNSA. The V gene lost 0 bases and the J gene lost 10 bases, with 16 bases spanning the gap.

The CDR3 loop reads CASSLEGARNYEQYF. The CDR3 DNA sequence: TGTGCCAGCAGCTTGGAGGGGGCCCGTAACTACGAGCAGTACTTC. This sequence joins TRBV5-4 and TRBJ2-7; 7 bases fit TRBD1. Germline CDR1 reads SGHNT; CDR2 reads YYREEE (reference sequence). This CDR3 spans 15 amino acids. Unmatched junction bases numbered 6, after V lost 0 bases and J lost 3 bases.

V is TRBV6-6 and J is TRBJ1-5, with unresolved D. Trimming took off 7 bases at V and 3 bases at J, with 16 bases between the two ends. The CDR3 runs to 15 residues. Germline CDR1 and CDR2: MNHNY and SVGAGI (reference sequence). CDR3 bases: TGTGCCAGCACGAGCGGGTCCCCCACCAATCAGCCCCAGCATTTT. Protein sequence: CASTSGSPTNQPQHF.

The chain joins TRBV11-2 to TRBJ2-1, with 8 bases lining up with TRBD2. The germline V gene encodes CDR1 SGHAT and CDR2 FQNNGV. Germline trimming cut 4 bases from V and 4 bases from J; bases unmatched to any gene: 9. There are 16 residues in the CDR3. CDR3 protein: CASSSIKRGTYNEQFF. The CDR3 DNA reads TGTGCCAGCAGCTCCATTAAGCGGGGGACTTACAATGAGCAGTTCTTC.

CDR3 bases: TGTGCCAGCATCCAGAAGGCAGGGGGATTTATTTCCCGGGGTGAGCAGTTCTTC. This codes for CASIQKAGGFISRGEQFF. The J gene is TRBJ2-1, the V gene TRBV7-2, with 7 bases identical to TRBD1. The CDR3 covers 18 residues. The V segment lost 7 bases and the J segment 9 bases; nucleotides outside the gene matches: 24. Germline V CDR1 and CDR2: SGHTA, FQGNSA.

The chain joins TRBV27 to TRBJ1-4; TRBD1 aligns across 9 bases. Germline CDR1 is MNHEY and CDR2 is SMNVEV (reference sequence). V dropped 5 bases and J dropped 8; count of bases not matched to a gene: 9. The CDR3 is 15 residues long. The CDR3 sequence is CASSPWDRAEEKLFF. CDR3 DNA: TGTGCCAGCAGTCCCTGGGACAGGGCGGAAGAAAAACTGTTTTTT.

J is TRBJ2-1 and V is TRBV5-1; 8 nucleotides match TRBD1. The germline CDR1 and CDR2 sequences are SGHRS and YFSETQ. V trimming: 0 bases; J trimming: 9 bases; junction bases outside the gene matches: 5. This CDR3 is 14 amino acids long. The CDR3 DNA sequence: TGCGCCAGCAGCTTGGCCCAGGGGGCCAGTGAGCAGTTCTTC. This encodes CASSLAQGASEQFF. Variable domain in full (rest from reference TRBV5-1 and TRBJ2-1): KAGVTQTPRYLIKTRGQQVTLSCSPISGHRSVSWYQQTPGQGLQFLFEYFSETQRNKGNFPGRFSGRQFSNSRSEMNVSTLELGDSALYLCASSLAQGASEQFFGPGTRLTVL.

This chain uses TRBV18 with TRBJ1-3, with 8 bases identical to TRBD1. The CDR3 extends over 19 amino acids. The germline gives CDR1 KGHSH, CDR2 LQKENI. With 0 bases clipped from V and 0 bases from J, the junction kept 10 bases outside the gene matches. CDR3 bases: TGTGCCAGCTCACCACCCCCAGGGGGCTATGACCACTCTGGAAACACCATATATTTT. Its translation is CASSPPPGGYDHSGNTIYF.

The chain employs TRBV7-2 and TRBJ2-3; the match to TRBD2 covers 10 bases. CDR1 is SGHTA, CDR2 FQGNSA, per germline. V was clipped by 1 base and J by 8 bases; unmatched bases: 15. CDR3 size: 18 residues. The CDR3 region is CASSLESGGAGGRGTQYF. The CDR3 bases are TGTGCCAGCAGCTTAGAAAGCGGGGGGGCTGGGGGCCGGGGTACGCAGTATTTT.

This chain joins TRBV9 and TRBJ2-2, with D possibly TRBD1 on 6 matching bases. The CDR3 is made up of 17 amino acids. Germline V gives CDR1 SGDLS, CDR2 YYNGEE. V dropped 3 bases and J dropped 0 bases, with 15 bases sitting between them. The CDR3 DNA is TGTGCCAGCAGCGGAAAGTTTAGGGGGTCGAACACCGGGGAGCTGTTTTTT. Translated: CASSGKFRGSNTGELFF.

The rearrangement links TRBV28 to TRBJ2-7; 9 positions agree with TRBD1. The V gene's germline CDR1 is MDHEN and CDR2 SYDVKM. V was clipped by 9 bases and J by 6 bases; unmatched bases: 9. This CDR3 contains 13 residues. The CDR3 DNA is TGTGCCAGTCACCGGGACAGGGTTTCCGAGCAGTACTTC. It translates to CASHRDRVSEQYF. Supplemented by reference TRBV28 and TRBJ2-7, the full variable domain reads DVKVTQSSRYLVKRTGEKVFLECVQDMDHENMFWYRQDPGLGLRLIYFSYDVKMKEKGDIPEGYSVSREKKERFSLILESASTNQTSMYLCASHRDRVSEQYFGPGTRLTVT.

The V call is TRBV7-6, the J call TRBJ2-7, with TRBD1 identical over 8 bases. Losses at the gene ends were 5 bases for V and 2 bases for J; bases not matched to a gene: 2. Looked up from germline, CDR1 is SGHVS and CDR2 is FNYEAQ. CDR3 length: 13 residues. The CDR3 loop reads CASSGQGPYEQYF. DNA for the CDR3: TGTGCCAGCAGCGGACAGGGCCCCTACGAGCAGTACTTC.

The chain has TRBV2 and TRBJ1-3; D is possibly TRBD1 (6 bases). The CDR3 is 15 residues long. Trimming took 6 bases from V and 2 from J, leaving 14 bases between them. In germline, CDR1 is SNHLY, CDR2 FYNNEI. This CDR3 is CASRRGTSAGNTIYF. In DNA, the CDR3 is TGTGCCAGCAGGAGGGGGACGAGTGCTGGAAACACCATATATTTT.

The genes are TRBV2 and TRBJ2-5; TRBD1 matches 12 bases. The junction had 7 bases not matched to a gene; V was cut back by 1 base and J by 7 bases. This CDR3 is built from 16 residues. The germline V gene has CDR1 SNHLY and CDR2 FYNNEI. The CDR3 is CASSEVGTGGAGTQYF. The CDR3 DNA follows: TGTGCCAGCAGTGAAGTTGGGACAGGGGGCGCCGGGACCCAGTACTTC.

V is TRBV9 and J is TRBJ2-7; D is perhaps TRBD2 (5 bases). V gave up 3 bases and J gave up 3 bases, with 13 bases separating them. This CDR3 has 14 residues. Germline V CDR1 and CDR2: SGDLS, YYNGEE. CDR3 DNA: TGTGCCAGCAGCGGGCCCGAGGGTCTCTACGAGCAGTACTTC. Translating it yields CASSGPEGLYEQYF. Together with reference TRBV9 and TRBJ2-7, the CDR3 gives the full variable domain: DSGVTQTPKHLITATGQRVTLRCSPRSGDLSVYWYQQSLDQGLQFLIQYYNGEERAKGNILERFSAQQFPDLHSELNLSSLELGDSALYFCASSGPEGLYEQYFGPGTRLTVT.

In its sample, this clone was seen once. The chain is built from TRBV21-1 and TRBJ2-2; the D segment call TRBD1 is taken from the table without a DNA check. TRBV21-1 corresponds to a pseudogene. The CDR3 covers 15 residues. CDR3 coding DNA: TGTGCCAGCAGCAAAGATGCCAGGGGGACCGGGGAGCTGTTTTTT. It is translated as CASSKDARGTGELFF.

The V and J genes are TRBV5-1 and TRBJ2-7, with 7 bases lining up with TRBD2. J gave up 3 bases and V 0 bases, and 3 bases lay outside the gene matches. The germline gives CDR1 SGHRS, CDR2 YFSETQ. This CDR3 spans 14 amino acids. This CDR3 is CASSLGGGGYEQYF. The CDR3 DNA reads as TGCGCCAGCAGCTTGGGGGGGGGAGGCTACGAGCAGTACTTC.

V usage is TRBV5-1 and J usage is TRBJ2-3; 11 positions agree with TRBD2. The CDR3 contains 16 residues. The V and J ends lost 0 bases and 0 bases, in that order; junction bases with no gene match: 0. Germline V gene sequence: CDR1 SGHRS, CDR2 YFSETQ. CDR3 residues: CASSLGLAGSTDTQYF. For the CDR3, the DNA is TGCGCCAGCAGCTTGGGACTAGCGGGGAGCACAGATACGCAGTATTTT.